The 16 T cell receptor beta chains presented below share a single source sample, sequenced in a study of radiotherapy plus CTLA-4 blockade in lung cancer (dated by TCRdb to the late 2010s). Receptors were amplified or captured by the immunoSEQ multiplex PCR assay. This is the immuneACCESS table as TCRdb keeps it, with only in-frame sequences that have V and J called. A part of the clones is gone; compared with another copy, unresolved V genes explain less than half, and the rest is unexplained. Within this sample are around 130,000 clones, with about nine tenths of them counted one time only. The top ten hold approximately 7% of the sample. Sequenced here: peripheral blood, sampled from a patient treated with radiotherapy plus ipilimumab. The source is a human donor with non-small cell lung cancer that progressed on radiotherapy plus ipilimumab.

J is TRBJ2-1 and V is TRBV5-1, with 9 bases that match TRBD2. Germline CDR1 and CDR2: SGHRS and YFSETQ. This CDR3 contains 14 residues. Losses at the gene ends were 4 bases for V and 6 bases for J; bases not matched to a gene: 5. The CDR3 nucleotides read TGCGCCAGCAGCGCGGGACTAGCCATCAATGAGCAGTTCTTC. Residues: CASSAGLAINEQFF.

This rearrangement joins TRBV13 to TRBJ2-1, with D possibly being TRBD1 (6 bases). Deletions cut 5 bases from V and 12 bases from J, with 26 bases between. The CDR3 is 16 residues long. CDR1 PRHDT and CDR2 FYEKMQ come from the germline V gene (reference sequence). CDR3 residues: CASSLPDSPQHTGQFF. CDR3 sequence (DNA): TGTGCCAGCAGCCTGCCGGACAGCCCCCAACACACAGGGCAGTTCTTC.

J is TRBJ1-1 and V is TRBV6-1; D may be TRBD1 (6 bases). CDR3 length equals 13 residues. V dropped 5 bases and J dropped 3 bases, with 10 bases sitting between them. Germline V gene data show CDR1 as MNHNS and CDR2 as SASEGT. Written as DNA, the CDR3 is TGTGCCAGCAGTCGTACAGGGCACACTGAAGCTTTCTTT. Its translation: CASSRTGHTEAFF.

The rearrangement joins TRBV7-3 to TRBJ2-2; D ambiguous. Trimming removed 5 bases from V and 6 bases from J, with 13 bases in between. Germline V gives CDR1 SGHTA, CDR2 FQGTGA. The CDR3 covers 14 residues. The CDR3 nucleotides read TGTGCCAGCAGCCGACCGAATGGTGCCGGGGAGCTGTTTTTT. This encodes CASSRPNGAGELFF.

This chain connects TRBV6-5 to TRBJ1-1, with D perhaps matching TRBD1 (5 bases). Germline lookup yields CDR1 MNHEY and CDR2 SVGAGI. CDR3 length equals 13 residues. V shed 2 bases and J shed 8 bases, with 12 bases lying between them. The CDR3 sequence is CASSYRQGYEAFF. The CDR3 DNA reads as TGTGCCAGCAGTTACAGGCAGGGCTACGAAGCTTTCTTT.

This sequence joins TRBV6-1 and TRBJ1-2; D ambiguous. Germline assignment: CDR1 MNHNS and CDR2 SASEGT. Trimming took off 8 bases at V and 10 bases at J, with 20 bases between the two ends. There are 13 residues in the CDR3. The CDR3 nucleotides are TGTGCCAGCCTGACTCGGACTGAGAGTGACTACACCTTC. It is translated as CASLTRTESDYTF.

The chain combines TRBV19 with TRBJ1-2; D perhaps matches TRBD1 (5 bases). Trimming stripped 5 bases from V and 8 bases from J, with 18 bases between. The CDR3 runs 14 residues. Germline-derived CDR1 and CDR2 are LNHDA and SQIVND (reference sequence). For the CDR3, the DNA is TGTGCCAGTAGTGTTCCCGGGACGGTCTACGGCTACACCTTC. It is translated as CASSVPGTVYGYTF.

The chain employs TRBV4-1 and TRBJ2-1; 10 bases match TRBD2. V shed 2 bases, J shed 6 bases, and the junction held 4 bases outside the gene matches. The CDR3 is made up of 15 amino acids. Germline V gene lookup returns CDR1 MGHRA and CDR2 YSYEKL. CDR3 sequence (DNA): TGCGCCAGCAGCCAAACCGGGACTAGCGCCAATGAGCAGTTCTTC. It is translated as CASSQTGTSANEQFF.

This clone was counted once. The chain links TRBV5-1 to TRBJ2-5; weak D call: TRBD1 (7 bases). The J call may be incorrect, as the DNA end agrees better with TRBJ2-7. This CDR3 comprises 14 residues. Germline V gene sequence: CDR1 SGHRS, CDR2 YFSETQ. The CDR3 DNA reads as TGCGCCAGCAGCTTGGGCCAGGGGGGCTACGAGCAGTACTTC. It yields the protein CASSLGQGGYEQYF.

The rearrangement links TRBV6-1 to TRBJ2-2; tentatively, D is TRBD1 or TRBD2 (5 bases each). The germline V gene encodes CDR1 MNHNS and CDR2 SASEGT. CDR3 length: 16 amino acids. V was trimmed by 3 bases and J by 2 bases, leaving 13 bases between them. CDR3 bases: TGTGCCAGCAGTGACGCCGGGGCGGTTAACACCGGGGAGCTGTTTTTT. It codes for CASSDAGAVNTGELFF.

This CDR3 is CAWSVRTGGFVNQPQHF. The CDR3 region has the DNA TGTGCCTGGAGTGTACGAACAGGGGGTTTCGTCAATCAGCCCCAGCATTTT. The chain couples TRBV30 to TRBJ1-5; the match to TRBD1 covers 8 bases. Trimming at V came to 0 bases and at J to 3 bases, leaving 10 bases not matched to a gene. CDR1 and CDR2 from the germline V gene are GTSNPN and SVGIG (reference sequence). This CDR3 comprises 17 residues.

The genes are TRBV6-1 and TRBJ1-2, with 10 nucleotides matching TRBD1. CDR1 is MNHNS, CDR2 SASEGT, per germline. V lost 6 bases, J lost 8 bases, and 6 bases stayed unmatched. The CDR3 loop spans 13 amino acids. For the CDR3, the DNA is TGTGCCAGCAGCATCGAGACAGGGGGCGGCTACACCTTC. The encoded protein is CASSIETGGGYTF.

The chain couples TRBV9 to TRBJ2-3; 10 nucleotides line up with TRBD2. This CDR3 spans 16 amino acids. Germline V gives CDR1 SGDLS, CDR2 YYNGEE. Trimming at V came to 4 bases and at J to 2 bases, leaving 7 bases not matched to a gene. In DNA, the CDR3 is TGTGCCAGCAGCCCGATAGCGGGAGGCAACACAGATACGCAGTATTTT. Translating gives CASSPIAGGNTDTQYF.

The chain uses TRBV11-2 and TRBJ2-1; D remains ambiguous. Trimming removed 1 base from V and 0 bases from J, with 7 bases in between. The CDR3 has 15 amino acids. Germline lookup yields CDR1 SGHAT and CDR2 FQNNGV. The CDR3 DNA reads TGTGCCAGCAGCTTAGGTAGTTTCTCCTACAATGAGCAGTTCTTC. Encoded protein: CASSLGSFSYNEQFF.

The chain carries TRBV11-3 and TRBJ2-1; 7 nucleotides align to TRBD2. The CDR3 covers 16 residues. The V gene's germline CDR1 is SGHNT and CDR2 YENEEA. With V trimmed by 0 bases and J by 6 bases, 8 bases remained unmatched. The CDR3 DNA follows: TGTGCCAGCAGCTTAGATTTATGGGAGGGGATCAATGAGCAGTTCTTC. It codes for CASSLDLWEGINEQFF.

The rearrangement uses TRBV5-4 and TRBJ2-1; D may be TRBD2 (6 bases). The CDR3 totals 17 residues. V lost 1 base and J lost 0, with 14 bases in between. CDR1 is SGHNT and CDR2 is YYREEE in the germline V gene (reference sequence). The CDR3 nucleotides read TGTGCCAGCAGCTTGTCATATAGGGGAGGCTCCTACAATGAGCAGTTCTTC. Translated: CASSLSYRGGSYNEQFF. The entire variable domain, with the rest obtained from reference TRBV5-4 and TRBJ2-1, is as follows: ETGVTQSPTHLIKTRGQQVTLRCSSQSGHNTVSWYQQALGQGPQFIFQYYREEENGRGNFPPRFSGLQFPNYSSELNVNALELDDSALYLCASSLSYRGGSYNEQFFGPGTRLTVL.